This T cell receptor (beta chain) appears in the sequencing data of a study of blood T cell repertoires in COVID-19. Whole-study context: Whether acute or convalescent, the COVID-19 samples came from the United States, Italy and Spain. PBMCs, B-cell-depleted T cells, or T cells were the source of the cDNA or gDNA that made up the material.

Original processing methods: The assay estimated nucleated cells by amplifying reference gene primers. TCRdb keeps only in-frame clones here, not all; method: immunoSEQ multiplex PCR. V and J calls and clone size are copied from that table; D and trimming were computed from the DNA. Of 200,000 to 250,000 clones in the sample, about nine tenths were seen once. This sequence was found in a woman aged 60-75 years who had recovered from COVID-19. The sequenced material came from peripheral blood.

The chain's CDR3 is CASSDPRGGETQYF. The DNA of the CDR3 is TGCGCCAGCAGCGACCCCCGGGGGGGAGAGACCCAGTACTTC. The rearrangement links TRBV5-1 to TRBJ2-5, with 8 bases lining up with TRBD2. V was pared by 4 bases and J by 4 bases, with 6 bases of the junction left unmatched. CDR3 size: 14 residues. CDR1 and CDR2 (germline): SGHRS, YFSETQ.